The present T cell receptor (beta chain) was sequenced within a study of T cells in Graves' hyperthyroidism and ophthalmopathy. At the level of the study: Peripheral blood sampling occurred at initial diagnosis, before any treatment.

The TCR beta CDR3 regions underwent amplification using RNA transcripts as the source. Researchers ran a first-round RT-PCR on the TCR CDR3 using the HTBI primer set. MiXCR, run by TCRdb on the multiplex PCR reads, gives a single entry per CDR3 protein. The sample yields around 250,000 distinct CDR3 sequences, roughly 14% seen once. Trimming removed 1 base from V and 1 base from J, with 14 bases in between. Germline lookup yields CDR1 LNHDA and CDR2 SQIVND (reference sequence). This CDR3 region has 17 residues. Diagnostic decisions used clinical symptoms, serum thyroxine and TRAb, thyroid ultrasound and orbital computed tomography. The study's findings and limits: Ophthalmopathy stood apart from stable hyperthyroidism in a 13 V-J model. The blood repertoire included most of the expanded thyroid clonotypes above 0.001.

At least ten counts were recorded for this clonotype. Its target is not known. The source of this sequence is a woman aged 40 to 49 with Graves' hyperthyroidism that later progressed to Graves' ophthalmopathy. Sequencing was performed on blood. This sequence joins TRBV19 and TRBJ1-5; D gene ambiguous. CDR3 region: CASSIVVSAGSNQPQHF. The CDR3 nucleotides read TGTGCCAGTAGTATAGTTGTCTCGGCGGGAAGCAATCAGCCCCAGCATTTT.